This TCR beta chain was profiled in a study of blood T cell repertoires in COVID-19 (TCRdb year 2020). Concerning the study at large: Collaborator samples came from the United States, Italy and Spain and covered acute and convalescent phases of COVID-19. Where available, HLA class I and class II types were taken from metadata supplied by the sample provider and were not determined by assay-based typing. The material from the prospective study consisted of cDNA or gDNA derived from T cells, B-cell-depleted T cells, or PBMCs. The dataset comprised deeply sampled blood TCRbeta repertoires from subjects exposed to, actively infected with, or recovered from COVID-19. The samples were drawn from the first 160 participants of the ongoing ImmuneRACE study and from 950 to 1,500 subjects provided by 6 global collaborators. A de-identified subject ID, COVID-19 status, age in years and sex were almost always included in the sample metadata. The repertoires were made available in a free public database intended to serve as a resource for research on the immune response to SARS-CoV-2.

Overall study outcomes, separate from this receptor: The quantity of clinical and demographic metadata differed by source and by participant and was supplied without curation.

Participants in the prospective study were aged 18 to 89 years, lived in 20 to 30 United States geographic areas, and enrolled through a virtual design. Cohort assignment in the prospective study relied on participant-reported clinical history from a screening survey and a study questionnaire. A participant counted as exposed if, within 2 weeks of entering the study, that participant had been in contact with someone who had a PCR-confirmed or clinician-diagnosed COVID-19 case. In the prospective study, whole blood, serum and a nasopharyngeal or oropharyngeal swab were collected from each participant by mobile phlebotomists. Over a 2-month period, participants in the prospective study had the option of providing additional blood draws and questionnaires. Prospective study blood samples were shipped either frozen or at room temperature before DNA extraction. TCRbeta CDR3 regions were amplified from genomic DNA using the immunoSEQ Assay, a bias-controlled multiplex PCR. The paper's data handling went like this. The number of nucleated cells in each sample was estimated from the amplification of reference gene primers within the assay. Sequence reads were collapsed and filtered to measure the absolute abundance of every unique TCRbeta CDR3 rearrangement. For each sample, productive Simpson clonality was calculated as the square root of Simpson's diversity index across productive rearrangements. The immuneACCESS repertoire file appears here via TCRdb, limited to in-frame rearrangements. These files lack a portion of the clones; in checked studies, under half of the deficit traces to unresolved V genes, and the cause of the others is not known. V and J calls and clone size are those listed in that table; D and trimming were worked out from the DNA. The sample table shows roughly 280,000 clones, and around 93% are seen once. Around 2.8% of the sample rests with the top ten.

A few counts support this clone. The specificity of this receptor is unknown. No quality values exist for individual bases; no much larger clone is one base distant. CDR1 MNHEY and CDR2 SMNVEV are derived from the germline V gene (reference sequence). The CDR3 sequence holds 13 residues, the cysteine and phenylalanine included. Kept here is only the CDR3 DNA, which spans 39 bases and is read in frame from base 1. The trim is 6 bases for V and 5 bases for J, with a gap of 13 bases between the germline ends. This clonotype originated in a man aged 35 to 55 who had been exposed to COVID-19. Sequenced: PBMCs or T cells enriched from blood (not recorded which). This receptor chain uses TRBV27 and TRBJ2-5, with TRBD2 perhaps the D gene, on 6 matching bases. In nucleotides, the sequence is TGTGCCAGCAGCCGGAGGGCCGGGGAGACCCAGTACTTC. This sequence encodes CASSRRAGETQYF.